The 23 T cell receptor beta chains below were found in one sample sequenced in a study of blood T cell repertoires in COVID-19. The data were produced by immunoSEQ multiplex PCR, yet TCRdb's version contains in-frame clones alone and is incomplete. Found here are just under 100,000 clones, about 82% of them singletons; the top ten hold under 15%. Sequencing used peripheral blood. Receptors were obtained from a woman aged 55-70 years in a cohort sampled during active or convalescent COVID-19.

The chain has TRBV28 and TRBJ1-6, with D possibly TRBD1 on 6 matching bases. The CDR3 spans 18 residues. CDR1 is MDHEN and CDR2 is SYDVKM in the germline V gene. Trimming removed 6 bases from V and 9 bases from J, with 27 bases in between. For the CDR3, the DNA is TGTGCCAGCAGCCTCGGGGGGCTTGTGGGAAAATCGACTTCACCCCTCCACTTT. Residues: CASSLGGLVGKSTSPLHF.

The CDR3 is CASSGDPGQLTAYEQYF. CDR3 nucleotide sequence: TGTGCCAGCAGCGGAGACCCGGGACAGCTAACCGCCTACGAGCAGTACTTC. This sequence joins TRBV7-2 and TRBJ2-7; 7 positions match TRBD1. The V gene end was trimmed by 5 bases and the J gene end by 2 bases; junction bases not matched to a gene: 15. Germline CDR1 reads SGHTA; CDR2 reads FQGNSA. This CDR3 contains 17 residues.

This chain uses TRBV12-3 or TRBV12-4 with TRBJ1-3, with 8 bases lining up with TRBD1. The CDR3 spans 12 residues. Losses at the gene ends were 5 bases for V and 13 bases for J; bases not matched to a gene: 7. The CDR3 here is CASSIRDRRIYF. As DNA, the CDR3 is TGTGCCAGCAGTATAAGGGACAGGCGTATATATTTT.

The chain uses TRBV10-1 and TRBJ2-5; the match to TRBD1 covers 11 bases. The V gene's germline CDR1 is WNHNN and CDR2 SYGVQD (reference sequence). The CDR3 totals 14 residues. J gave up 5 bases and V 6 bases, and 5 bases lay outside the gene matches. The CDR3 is CASRGQGVGETQYF. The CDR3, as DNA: TGCGCCAGCAGGGGACAGGGGGTGGGGGAGACCCAGTACTTC.

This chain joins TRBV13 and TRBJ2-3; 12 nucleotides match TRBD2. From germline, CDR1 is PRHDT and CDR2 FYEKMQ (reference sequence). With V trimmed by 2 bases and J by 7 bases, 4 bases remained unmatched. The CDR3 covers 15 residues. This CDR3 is CASSLPSGRANTQYF. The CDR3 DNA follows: TGTGCCAGCAGCTTACCTAGCGGGAGGGCAAATACGCAGTATTTT.

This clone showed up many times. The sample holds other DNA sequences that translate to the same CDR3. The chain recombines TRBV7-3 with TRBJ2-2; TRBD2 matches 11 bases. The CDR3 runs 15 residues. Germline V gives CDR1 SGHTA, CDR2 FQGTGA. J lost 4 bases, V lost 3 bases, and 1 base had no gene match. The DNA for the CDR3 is TGTGCCAGCAGCTTTAGCGGGGGGGCCACCGGGGAGCTGTTTTTT. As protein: CASSFSGGATGELFF.

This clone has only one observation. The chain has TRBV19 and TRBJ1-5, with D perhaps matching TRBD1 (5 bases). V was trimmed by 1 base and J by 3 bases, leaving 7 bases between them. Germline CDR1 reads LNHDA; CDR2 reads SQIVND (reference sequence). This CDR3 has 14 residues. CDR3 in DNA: TGTGCCAGTAGTATAGGACAGCTCAATCAGCCCCAGCATTTT. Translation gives CASSIGQLNQPQHF.

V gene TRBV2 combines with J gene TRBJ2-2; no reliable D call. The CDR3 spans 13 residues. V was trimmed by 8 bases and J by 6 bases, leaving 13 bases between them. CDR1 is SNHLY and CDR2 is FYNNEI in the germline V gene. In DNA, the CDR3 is TGTGCCAGCCGACTCGTGAAGGCCGGGGAGCTGTTTTTT. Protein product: CASRLVKAGELFF.

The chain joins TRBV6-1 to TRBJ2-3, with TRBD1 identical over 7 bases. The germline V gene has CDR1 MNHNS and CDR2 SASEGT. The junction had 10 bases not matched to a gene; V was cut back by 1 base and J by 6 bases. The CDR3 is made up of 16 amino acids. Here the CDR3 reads CASSEVGAGGRDTQYF. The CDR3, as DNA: TGTGCCAGCAGTGAAGTTGGGGCAGGGGGACGGGATACGCAGTATTTT.

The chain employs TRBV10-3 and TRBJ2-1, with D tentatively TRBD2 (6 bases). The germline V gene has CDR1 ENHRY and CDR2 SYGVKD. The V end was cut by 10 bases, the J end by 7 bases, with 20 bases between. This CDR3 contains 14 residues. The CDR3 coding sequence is TGTGCCACCGCAGATGGTAGCGGCGCTAATGAGCAGTTCTTC. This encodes CATADGSGANEQFF.

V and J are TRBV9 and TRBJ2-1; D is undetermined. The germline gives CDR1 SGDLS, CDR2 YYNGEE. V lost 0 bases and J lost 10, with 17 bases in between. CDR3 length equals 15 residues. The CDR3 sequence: CASSVDSDPLFEQFF. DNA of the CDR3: TGTGCCAGCAGCGTAGACTCCGACCCACTATTCGAGCAGTTCTTC.

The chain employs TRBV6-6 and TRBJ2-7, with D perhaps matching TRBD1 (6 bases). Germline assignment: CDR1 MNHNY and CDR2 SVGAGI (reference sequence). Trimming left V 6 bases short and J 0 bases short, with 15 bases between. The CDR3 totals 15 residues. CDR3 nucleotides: TGTGCCAGCAGCCTTTGGGACACGAGCTCCTACGAGCAGTACTTC. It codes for CASSLWDTSSYEQYF.

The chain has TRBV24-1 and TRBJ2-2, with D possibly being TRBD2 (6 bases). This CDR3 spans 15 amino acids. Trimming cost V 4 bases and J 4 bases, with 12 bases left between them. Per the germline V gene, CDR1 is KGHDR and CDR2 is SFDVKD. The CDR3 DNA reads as TGTGCCACCAGTGACCCCAAGCGGGCCACCGGGGAGCTGTTTTTT. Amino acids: CATSDPKRATGELFF.

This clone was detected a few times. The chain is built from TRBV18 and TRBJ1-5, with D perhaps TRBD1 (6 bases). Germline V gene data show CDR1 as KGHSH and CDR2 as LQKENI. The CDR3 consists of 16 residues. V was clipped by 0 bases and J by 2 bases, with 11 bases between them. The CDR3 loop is CASSPPGGAGNQPQHF. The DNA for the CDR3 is TGTGCCAGCTCACCACCTGGGGGCGCGGGCAATCAGCCCCAGCATTTT.

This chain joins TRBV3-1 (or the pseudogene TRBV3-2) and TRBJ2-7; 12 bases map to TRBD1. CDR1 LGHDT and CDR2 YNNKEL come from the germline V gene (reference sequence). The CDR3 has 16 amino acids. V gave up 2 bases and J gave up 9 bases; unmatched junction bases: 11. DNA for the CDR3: TGTGCCAGCAGCCAAAGTTGGGGGACAGGGGGCGGAGGGCAGTACTTC. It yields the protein CASSQSWGTGGGGQYF.

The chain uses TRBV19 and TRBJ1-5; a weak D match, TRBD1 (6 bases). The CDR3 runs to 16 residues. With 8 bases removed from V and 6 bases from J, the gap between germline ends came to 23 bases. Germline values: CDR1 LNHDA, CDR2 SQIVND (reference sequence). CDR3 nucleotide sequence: TGTGCCAGTTGCCAATTACAGGGTACTCCACTTCAGCCCCAGCATTTT. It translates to CASCQLQGTPLQPQHF.

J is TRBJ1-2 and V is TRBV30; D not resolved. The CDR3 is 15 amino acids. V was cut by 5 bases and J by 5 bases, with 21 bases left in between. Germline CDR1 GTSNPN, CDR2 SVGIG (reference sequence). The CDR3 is CAWSLLRGGGYGYTF. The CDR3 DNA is TGTGCCTGGTCCCTGCTCCGGGGAGGAGGGTATGGCTACACCTTC.

The CDR3 DNA follows: TGTGCCAGCAGCGTAGGGACAGGGGTGGAAGGCTACACCTTC. This codes for CASSVGTGVEGYTF. The chain combines TRBV9 with TRBJ1-2, with 9 bases lining up with TRBD1. The CDR3 consists of 14 residues. Germline V gene data show CDR1 as SGDLS and CDR2 as YYNGEE. The V segment lost 0 bases and the J segment 8 bases; nucleotides outside the gene matches: 5. Based on the CDR3 plus reference TRBV9 and TRBJ1-2, the full variable domain is DSGVTQTPKHLITATGQRVTLRCSPRSGDLSVYWYQQSLDQGLQFLIQYYNGEERAKGNILERFSAQQFPDLHSELNLSSLELGDSALYFCASSVGTGVEGYTFGSGTRLTVV.

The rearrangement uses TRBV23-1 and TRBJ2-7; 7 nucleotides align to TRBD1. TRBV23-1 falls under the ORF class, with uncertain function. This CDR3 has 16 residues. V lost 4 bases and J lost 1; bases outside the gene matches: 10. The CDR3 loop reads CASSPRTDRVSYEQYF. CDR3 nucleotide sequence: TGCGCCAGCAGTCCACGGACAGACAGGGTATCCTACGAGCAGTACTTC.

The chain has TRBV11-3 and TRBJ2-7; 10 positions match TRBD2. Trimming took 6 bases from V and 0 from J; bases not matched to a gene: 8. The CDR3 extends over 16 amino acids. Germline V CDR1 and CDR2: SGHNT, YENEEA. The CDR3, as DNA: TGTGCCAGCAGGTTCCCGGGACTAGCGTTCTCCTACGAGCAGTACTTC. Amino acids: CASRFPGLAFSYEQYF. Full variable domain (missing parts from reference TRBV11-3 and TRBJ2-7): EAGVVQSPRYKIIEKKQPVAFWCNPISGHNTLYWYLQNLGQGPELLIRYENEEAVDDSQLPKDRFSAERLKGVDSTLKIQPAELGDSAVYLCASRFPGLAFSYEQYFGPGTRLTVT.

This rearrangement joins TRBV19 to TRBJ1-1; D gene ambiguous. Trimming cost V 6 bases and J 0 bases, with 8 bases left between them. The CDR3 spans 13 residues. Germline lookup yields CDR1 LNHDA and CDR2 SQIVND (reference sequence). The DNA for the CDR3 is TGTGCCAGTAGAACGGGTCTGAACACTGAAGCTTTCTTT. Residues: CASRTGLNTEAFF.

In DNA form, the CDR3 reads TGCGCCAGCAGCTCGGACAGTAGGTTAGGGGAGCTGTTTTTT. It yields the protein CASSSDSRLGELFF. The rearrangement joins TRBV5-1 to TRBJ2-2; weak D call: TRBD1 (6 bases). The CDR3 extends over 14 amino acids. Trimming pared 3 bases from V and 8 bases from J, leaving 14 bases between. The germline V gene encodes CDR1 SGHRS and CDR2 YFSETQ. Full variable domain (outside the CDR3, taken from reference TRBV5-1 and TRBJ2-2): KAGVTQTPRYLIKTRGQQVTLSCSPISGHRSVSWYQQTPGQGLQFLFEYFSETQRNKGNFPGRFSGRQFSNSRSEMNVSTLELGDSALYLCASSSDSRLGELFFGEGSRLTVL.

As DNA, the CDR3 is TGCACCTTCGTGGGGGGGGTTGAAGAGACCCAGTACTTC. Residues: CTFVGGVEETQYF. The chain uses TRBV1 and TRBJ2-5; TRBD2 reflects the table's D call only, with no check against the DNA. TRBV1 is flagged as a pseudogene. The CDR3 spans 13 residues.